This T cell receptor (beta chain) is drawn from a study of blood T cell repertoires in COVID-19 (dated by TCRdb to the early 2020s). As for the study more broadly: Samples covering the acute and convalescent phases of COVID-19 were provided by collaborators in the United States, Italy and Spain. The prospective study material was composed of cDNA or gDNA derived from T cells, B-cell-depleted T cells, or PBMCs. Deeply sampled blood TCRbeta repertoires from subjects exposed to, actively infected with, or recovered from COVID-19 were included in the dataset. A freely available public database, intended as a resource for researchers studying the immune response to SARS-CoV-2, is where the repertoires were released. The samples were drawn from two sources: the first 160 participants of the ongoing ImmuneRACE study, and 1,200 or so subjects contributed by 6 global collaborators. Sample metadata almost always included a de-identified subject ID, COVID-19 status, age in years and sex. Where available, HLA class I and class II types were taken from metadata supplied by the sample provider and were not determined by assay-based typing.

Concerning this clone itself: Its cognate antigen has yet to be identified. One base away there is no much larger clone; base qualities are not given.

What the work shows at the level of the full study, not this receptor alone: The quantity of clinical and demographic metadata differed by source and by participant and was supplied without curation.

The immunoSEQ Assay, a bias-controlled multiplex PCR, was used to amplify TCRbeta CDR3 regions from genomic DNA. For the original study's pipeline: Within the assay, amplification of reference gene primers was used to estimate how many nucleated cells each sample contained. Sequence reads were collapsed and filtered to measure the absolute abundance of every unique TCRbeta CDR3 rearrangement. For each sample, productive Simpson clonality was calculated as the square root of Simpson's diversity index across productive rearrangements. TCRdb mirrors the immuneACCESS table, restricted to in-frame sequences. Some clones are absent from its copies; in checked studies, under half trace to an unresolved V gene, and the reason for the others is unknown. That table supplies the V and J calls and clone size; D and trimming were determined from the DNA. The table for this sample lists 55,000 to 80,000 clones; 80% to 90% of them were counted only once. The ten most abundant clones make up less than 6.5% of the sample.

According to the germline V gene (reference sequence), CDR1 reads MNHNY and CDR2 reads SVGAGI. At the junction V is shortened by 5 bases and J by 3 bases; bases outside the gene matches: 7. The CDR3 starts with the cysteine, ends with the phenylalanine, and has 16 residues. This entry keeps only the CDR3 DNA: 48 bases, framed from base 1. Collaborating institutions collected whole blood in K2EDTA tubes following their own protocols. Collaborator samples were shipped for TCRbeta analysis as frozen whole blood, isolated PBMCs, or DNA extracted from either sample type. The source of this sequence is a man in his forties or fifties with active COVID-19. The chain was built from TRBV6-6 and TRBJ2-3; 11 junctional bases match TRBD2. The source material was peripheral blood. The CDR3 region: CASSRRLAGMTDTQYF. In nucleotides, the sequence is TGTGCCAGCAGTAGACGACTAGCGGGGATGACAGATACGCAGTATTTT.